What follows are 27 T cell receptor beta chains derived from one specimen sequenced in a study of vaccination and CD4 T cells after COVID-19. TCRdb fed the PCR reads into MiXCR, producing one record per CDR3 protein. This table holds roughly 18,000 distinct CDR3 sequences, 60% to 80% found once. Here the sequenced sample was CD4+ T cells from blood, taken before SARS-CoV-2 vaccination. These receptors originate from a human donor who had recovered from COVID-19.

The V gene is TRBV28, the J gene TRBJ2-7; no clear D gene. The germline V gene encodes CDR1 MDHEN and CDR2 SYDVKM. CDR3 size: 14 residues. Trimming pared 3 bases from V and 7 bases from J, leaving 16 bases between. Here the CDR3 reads CASSLRRASDEQYF. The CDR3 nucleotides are TGTGCCAGCAGTTTGCGAAGGGCATCTGATGAGCAGTACTTC.

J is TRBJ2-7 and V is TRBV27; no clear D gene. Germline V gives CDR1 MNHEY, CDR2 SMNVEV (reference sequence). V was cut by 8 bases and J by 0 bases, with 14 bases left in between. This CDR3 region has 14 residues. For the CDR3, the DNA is TGTGCCAGCCGCATAGAGTTTAGCTCCTACGAGCAGTACTTC. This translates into CASRIEFSSYEQYF.

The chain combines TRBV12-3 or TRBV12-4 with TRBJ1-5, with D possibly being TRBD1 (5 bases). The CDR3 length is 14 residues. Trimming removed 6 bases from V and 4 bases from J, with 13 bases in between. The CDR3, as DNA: TGTGCCAGCAGCCTCAGACAGAGGAATCAGCCCCAGCATTTT. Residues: CASSLRQRNQPQHF.

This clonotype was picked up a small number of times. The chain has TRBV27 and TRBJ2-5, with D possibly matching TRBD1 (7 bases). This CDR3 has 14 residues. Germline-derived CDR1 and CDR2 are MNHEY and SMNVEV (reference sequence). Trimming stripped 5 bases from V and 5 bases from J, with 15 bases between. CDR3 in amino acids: CASSPLSGGETQYF. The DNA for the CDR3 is TGTGCCAGCAGTCCCTTATCAGGGGGGGAGACCCAGTACTTC.

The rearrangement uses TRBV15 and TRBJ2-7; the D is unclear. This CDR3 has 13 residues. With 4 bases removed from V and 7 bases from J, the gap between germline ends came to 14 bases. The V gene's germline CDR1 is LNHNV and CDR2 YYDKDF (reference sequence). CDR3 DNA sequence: TGTGCCACCAGCATAGACACGTATCGAGAGCAGTACTTC. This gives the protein CATSIDTYREQYF.

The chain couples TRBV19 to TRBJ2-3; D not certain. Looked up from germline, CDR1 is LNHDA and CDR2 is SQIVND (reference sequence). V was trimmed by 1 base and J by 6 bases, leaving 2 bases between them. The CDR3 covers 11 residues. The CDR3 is CASSIGDTQYF. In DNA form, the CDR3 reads TGTGCCAGTAGTATAGGTGATACGCAGTATTTT.

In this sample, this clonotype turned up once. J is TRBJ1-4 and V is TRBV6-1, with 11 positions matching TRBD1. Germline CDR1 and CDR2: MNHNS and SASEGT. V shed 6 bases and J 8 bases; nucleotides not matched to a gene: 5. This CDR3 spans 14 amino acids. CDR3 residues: CASSPDRGREKLFF. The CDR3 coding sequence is TGTGCCAGCAGCCCGGACAGGGGGCGCGAAAAACTGTTTTTT.

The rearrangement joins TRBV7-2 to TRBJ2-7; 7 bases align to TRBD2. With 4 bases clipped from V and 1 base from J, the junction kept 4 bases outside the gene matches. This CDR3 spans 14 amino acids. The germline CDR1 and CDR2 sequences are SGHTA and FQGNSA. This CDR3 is CASSSQRESYEQYF. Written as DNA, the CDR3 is TGTGCCAGCAGCTCCCAGCGGGAATCCTACGAGCAGTACTTC.

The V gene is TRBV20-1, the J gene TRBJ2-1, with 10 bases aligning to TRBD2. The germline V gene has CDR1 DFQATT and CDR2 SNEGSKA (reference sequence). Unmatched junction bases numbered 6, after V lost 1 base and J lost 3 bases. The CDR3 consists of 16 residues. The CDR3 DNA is TGCAGTGCTAGAGCTCCGGGACTAGCGTACTACAATGAGCAGTTCTTC. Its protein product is CSARAPGLAYYNEQFF.

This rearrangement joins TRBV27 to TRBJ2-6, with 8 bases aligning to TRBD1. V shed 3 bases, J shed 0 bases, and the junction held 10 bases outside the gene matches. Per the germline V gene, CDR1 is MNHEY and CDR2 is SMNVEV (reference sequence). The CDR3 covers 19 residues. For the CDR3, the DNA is TGTGCCAGCAGTTTCGGGACAGGAGCTGGGGCCTCTGGGGCCAACGTCCTGACTTTC. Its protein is CASSFGTGAGASGANVLTF.

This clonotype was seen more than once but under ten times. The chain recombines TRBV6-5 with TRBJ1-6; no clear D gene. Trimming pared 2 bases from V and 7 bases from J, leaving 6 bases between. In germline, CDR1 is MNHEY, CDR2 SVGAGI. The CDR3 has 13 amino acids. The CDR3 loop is CASSYLRNSPLHF. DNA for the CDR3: TGTGCCAGCAGTTACCTAAGGAATTCACCCCTCCACTTT.

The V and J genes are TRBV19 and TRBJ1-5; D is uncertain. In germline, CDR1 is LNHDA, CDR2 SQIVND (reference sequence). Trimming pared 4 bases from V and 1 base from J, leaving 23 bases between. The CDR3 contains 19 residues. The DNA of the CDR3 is TGTGCCAGTAGTACCCAGGATAGTAGGGCCCCTTCGAGCAATCAGCCCCAGCATTTT. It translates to CASSTQDSRAPSSNQPQHF.

The CDR3 sequence: CASSLKDSYEQYF. The CDR3 DNA follows: TGTGCCAGCAGCTTAAAAGACAGCTACGAGCAGTACTTC. V is TRBV7-2 and J is TRBJ2-7; a weak D match, TRBD1 (5 bases). This CDR3 comprises 13 residues. Germline CDR1 and CDR2: SGHTA and FQGNSA. The germline V and J ends were trimmed by 2 bases and 3 bases, with 8 bases remaining between them. The variable domain in full, with the rest retrieved from reference TRBV7-2 and TRBJ2-7, is GAGVSQSPSNKVTEKGKDVELRCDPISGHTALYWYRQSLGQGLEFLIYFQGNSAPDKSGLPSDRFSAERTGGSVSTLTIQRTQQEDSAVYLCASSLKDSYEQYFGPGTRLTVT.

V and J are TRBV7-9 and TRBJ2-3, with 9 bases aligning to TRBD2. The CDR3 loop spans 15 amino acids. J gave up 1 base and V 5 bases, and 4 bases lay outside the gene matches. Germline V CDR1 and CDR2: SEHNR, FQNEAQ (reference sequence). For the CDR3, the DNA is TGTGCCAGCAGCACATCTAGCGGGGGCACAGATACGCAGTATTTT. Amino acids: CASSTSSGGTDTQYF.

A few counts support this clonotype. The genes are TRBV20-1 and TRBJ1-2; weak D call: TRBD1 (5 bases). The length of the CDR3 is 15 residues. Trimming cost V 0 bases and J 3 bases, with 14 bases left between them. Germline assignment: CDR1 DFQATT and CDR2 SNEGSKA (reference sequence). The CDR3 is CSARDFGAPYYGYTF. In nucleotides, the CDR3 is TGCAGTGCTAGAGATTTCGGGGCCCCTTACTATGGCTACACCTTC.

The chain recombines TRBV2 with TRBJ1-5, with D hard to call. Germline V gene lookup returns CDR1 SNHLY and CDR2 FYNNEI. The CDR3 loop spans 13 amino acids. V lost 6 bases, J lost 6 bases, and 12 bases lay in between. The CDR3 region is CASSLGEGQPQHF. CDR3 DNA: TGTGCCAGCAGCTTAGGAGAGGGTCAGCCCCAGCATTTT.

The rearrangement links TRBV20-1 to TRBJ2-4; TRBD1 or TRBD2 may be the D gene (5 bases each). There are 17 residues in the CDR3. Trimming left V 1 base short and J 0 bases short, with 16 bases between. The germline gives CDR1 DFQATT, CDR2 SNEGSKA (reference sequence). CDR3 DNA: TGCAGTGCTAGAGGGGATGGGGGATTGATAGCCAAAAACATTCAGTACTTC. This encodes CSARGDGGLIAKNIQYF.

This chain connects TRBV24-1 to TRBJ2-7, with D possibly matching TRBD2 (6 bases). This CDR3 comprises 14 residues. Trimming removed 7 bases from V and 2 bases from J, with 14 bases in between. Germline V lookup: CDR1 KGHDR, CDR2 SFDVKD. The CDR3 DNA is TGTGCCACCAGGCGTGGTAGCGGTGCCTACGAGCAGTACTTC. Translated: CATRRGSGAYEQYF.

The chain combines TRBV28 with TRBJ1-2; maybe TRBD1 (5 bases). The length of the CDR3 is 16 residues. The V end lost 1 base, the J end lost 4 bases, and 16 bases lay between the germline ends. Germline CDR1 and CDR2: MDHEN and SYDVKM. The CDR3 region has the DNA TGTGCCAGCAGTTTATCTATTCAGGGTGCGGGCTATGGCTACACCTTC. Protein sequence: CASSLSIQGAGYGYTF.

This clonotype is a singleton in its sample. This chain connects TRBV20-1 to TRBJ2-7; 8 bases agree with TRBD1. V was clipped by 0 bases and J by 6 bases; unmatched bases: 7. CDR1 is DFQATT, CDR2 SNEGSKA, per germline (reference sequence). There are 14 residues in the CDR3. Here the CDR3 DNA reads TGCAGTGCTAGAGACAGGGGGCAATTACCCGAGCAGTACTTC. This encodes CSARDRGQLPEQYF.

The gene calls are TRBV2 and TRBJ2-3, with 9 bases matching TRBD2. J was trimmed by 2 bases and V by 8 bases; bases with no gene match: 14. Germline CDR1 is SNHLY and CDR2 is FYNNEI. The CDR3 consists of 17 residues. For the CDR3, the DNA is TGTGCCAGCGCCCCGTCCCTTAGCGGGAGAAACACAGATACGCAGTATTTT. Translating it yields CASAPSLSGRNTDTQYF. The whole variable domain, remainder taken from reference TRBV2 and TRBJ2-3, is EPEVTQTPSHQVTQMGQEVILRCVPISNHLYFYWYRQILGQKVEFLVSFYNNEISEKSEIFDDQFSVERPDGSNFTLKIRSTKLEDSAMYFCASAPSLSGRNTDTQYFGPGTRLTVL.

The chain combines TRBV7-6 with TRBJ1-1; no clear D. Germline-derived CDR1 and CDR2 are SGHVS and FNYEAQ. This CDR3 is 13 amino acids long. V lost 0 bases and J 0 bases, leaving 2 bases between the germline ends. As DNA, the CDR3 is TGTGCCAGCAGCTTAGCGATGAACACTGAAGCTTTCTTT. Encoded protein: CASSLAMNTEAFF.

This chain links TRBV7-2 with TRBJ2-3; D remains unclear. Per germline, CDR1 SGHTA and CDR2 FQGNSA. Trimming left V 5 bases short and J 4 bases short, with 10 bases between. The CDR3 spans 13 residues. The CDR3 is CASSKPTPDTQYF. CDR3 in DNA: TGTGCCAGCAGCAAGCCAACCCCAGATACGCAGTATTTT.

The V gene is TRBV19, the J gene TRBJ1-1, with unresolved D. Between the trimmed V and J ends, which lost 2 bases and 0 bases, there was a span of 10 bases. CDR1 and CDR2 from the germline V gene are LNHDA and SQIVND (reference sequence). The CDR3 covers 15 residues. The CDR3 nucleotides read TGTGCCAGTAGTATACGAGGAGACATGAACACTGAAGCTTTCTTT. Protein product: CASSIRGDMNTEAFF.

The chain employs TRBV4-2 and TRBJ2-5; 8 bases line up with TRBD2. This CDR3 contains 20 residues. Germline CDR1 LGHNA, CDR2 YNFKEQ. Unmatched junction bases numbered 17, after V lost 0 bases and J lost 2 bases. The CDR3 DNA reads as TGTGCCAGCAGCCAAGAATGGTCATCGAGGGGACTAGGTGGACAAGAGACCCAGTACTTC. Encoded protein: CASSQEWSSRGLGGQETQYF.

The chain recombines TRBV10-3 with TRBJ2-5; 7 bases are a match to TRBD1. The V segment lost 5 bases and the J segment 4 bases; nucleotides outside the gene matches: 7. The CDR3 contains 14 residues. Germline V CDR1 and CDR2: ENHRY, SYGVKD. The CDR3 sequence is CAISTGTVSETQYF. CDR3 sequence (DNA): TGTGCCATCAGTACAGGGACAGTCTCAGAGACCCAGTACTTC.

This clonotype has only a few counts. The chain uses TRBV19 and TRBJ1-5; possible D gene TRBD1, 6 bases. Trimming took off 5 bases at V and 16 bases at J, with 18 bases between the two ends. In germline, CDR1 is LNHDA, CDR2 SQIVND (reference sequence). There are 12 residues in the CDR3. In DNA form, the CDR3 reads TGTGCCAGTAGTTGGGCGGGGGCCACGGTCCATTTT. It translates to CASSWAGATVHF.